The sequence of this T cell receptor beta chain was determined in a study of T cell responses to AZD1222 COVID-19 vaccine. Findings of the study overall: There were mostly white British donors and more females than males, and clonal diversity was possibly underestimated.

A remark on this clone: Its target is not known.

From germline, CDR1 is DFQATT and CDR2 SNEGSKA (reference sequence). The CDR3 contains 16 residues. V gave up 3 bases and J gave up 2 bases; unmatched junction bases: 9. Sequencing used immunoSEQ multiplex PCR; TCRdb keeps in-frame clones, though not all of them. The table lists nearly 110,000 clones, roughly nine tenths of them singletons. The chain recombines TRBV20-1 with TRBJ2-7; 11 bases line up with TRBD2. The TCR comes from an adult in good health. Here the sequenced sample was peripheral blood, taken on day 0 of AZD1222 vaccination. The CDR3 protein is CSASTPTSGVPYEQYF. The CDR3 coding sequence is TGCAGTGCTAGTACGCCGACTAGCGGGGTACCCTACGAGCAGTACTTC.